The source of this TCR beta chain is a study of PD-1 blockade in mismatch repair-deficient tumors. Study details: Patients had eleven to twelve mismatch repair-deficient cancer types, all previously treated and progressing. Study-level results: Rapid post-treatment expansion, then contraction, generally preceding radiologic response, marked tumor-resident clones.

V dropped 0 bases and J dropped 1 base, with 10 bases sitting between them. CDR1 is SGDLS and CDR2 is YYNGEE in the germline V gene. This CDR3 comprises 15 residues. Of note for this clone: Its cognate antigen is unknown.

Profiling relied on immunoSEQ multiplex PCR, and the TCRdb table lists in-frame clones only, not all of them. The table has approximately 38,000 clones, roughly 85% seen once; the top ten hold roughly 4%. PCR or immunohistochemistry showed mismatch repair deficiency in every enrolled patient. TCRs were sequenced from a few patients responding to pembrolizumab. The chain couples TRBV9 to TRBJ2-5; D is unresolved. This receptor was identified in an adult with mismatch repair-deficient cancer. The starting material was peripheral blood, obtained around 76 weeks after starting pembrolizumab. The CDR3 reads CASSVGGRSQETQYF. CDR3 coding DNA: TGTGCCAGCAGCGTAGGGGGTAGGAGCCAAGAGACCCAGTACTTC.